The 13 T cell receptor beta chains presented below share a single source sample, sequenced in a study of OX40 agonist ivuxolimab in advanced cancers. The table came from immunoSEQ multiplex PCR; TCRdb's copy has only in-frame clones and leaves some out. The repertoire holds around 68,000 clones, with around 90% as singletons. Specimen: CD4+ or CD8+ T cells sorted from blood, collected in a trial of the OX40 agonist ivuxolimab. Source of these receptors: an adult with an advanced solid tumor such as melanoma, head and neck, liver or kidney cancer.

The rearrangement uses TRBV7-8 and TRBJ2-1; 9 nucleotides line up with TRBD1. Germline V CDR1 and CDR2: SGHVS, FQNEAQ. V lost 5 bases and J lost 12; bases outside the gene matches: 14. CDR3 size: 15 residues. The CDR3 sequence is CASSLAAQGARGQFF. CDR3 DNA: TGTGCCAGCAGCCTGGCGGCACAGGGGGCCAGGGGGCAGTTCTTC.

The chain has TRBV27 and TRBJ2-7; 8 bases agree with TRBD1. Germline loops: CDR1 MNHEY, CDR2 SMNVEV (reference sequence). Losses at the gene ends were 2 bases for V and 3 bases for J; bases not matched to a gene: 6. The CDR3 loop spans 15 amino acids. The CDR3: CASSLTGTGGYEQYF. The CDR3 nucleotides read TGTGCCAGCAGTTTAACCGGGACAGGTGGCTACGAGCAGTACTTC.

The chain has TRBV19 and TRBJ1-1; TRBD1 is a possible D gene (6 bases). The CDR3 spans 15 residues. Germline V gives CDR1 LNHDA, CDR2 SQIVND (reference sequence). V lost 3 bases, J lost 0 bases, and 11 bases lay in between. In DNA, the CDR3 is TGTGCCAGTAGTATGGCCAGGGGTCTGAACACTGAAGCTTTCTTT. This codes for CASSMARGLNTEAFF.

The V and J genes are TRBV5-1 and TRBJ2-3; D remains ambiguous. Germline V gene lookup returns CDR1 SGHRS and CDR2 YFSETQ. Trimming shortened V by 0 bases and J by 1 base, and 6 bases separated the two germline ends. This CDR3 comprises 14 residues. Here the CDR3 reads CASSLVVGTDTQYF. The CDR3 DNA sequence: TGCGCCAGCAGCTTGGTTGTAGGCACAGATACGCAGTATTTT.

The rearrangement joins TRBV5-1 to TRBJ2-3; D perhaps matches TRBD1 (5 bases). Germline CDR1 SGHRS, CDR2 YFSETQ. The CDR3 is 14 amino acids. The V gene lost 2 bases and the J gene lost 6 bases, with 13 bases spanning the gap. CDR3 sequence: CASSFRQGYDTQYF. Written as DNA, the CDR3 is TGCGCCAGCAGCTTTCGCCAGGGTTATGATACGCAGTATTTT.

For the CDR3, the DNA is TGTGCCAGCAGCGTAGGAATTGGGACTGCCACATCACAAGATACGCAGTATTTT. This sequence encodes CASSVGIGTATSQDTQYF. V usage is TRBV9 and J usage is TRBJ2-3, with a possible D match to TRBD2 (6 bases). The CDR3 is 18 residues long. Per the germline V gene, CDR1 is SGDLS and CDR2 is YYNGEE. The V end lost 0 bases, the J end lost 5 bases, and 22 bases lay between the germline ends.

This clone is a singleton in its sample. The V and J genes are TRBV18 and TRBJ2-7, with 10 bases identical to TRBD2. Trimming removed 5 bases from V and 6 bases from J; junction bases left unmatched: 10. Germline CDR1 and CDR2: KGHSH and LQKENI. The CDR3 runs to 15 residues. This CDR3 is CASSSRTSGDIEQYF. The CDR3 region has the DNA TGTGCCAGCTCATCACGGACTAGCGGAGACATCGAGCAGTACTTC. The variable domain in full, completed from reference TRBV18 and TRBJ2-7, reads NAGVMQNPRHLVRRRGQEARLRCSPMKGHSHVYWYRQLPEEGLKFMVYLQKENIIDESGMPKERFSAEFPKEGPSILRIQQVVRGDSAAYFCASSSRTSGDIEQYFGPGTRLTVT.

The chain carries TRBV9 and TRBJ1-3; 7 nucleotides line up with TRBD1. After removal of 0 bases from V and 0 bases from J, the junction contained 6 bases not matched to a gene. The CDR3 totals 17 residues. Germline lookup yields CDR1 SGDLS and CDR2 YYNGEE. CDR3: CASSVGQGPRSGNTIYF. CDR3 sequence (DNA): TGTGCCAGCAGCGTAGGACAGGGCCCCCGCTCTGGAAACACCATATATTTT.

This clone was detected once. CDR3 DNA sequence: TGTGCCAGCAGCTTCTCGGAGGGCACGCAGTATTTT. Translating gives CASSFSEGTQYF. The chain joins TRBV7-6 to TRBJ2-3, with D perhaps matching TRBD2 (6 bases). The germline CDR1 and CDR2 sequences are SGHVS and FNYEAQ. This CDR3 is built from 12 residues. The germline V and J ends were trimmed by 3 bases and 9 bases, with 10 bases remaining between them.

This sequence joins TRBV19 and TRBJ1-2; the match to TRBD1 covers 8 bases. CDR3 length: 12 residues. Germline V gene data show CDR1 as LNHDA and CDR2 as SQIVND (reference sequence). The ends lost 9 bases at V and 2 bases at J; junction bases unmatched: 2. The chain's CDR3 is CASYRGNYGYTF. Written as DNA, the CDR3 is TGTGCCAGCTACAGGGGGAACTATGGCTACACCTTC.

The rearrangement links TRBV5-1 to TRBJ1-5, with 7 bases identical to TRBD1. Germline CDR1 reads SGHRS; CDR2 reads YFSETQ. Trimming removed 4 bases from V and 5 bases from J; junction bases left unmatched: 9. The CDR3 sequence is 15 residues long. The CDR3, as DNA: TGCGCCAGCAGCGCAAGACAGGGTTTTTATCAGCCCCAGCATTTT. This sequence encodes CASSARQGFYQPQHF.

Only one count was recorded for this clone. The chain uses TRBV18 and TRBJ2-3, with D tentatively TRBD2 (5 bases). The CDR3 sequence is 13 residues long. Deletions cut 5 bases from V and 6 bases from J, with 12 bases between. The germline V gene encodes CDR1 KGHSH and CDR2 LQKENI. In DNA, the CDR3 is TGTGCCAGCTCAACCGGGGTCGGCGATACGCAGTATTTT. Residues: CASSTGVGDTQYF.

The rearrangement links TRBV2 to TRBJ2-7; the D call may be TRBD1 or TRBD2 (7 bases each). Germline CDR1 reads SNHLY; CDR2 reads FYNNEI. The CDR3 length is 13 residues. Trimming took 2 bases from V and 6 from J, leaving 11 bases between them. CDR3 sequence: CASSEQGEGEQYF. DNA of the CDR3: TGTGCCAGCAGTGAACAGGGGGAGGGCGAGCAGTACTTC.